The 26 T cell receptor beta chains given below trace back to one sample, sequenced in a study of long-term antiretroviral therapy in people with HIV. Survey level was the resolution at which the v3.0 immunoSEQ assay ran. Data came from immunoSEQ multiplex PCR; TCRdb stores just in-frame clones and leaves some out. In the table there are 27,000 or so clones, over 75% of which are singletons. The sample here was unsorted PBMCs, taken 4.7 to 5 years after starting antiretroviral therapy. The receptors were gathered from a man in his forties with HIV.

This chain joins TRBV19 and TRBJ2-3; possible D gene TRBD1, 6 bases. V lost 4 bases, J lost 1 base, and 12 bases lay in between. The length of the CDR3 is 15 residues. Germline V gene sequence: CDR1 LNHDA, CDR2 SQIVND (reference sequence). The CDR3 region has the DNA TGTGCCAGTAGTAAGCTAACAGGGCGCACAGATACGCAGTATTTT. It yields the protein CASSKLTGRTDTQYF.

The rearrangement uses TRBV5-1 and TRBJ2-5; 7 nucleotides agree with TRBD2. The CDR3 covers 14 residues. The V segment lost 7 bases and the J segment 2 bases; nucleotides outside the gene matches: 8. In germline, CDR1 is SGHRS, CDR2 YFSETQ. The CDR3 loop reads CASSWGGEQETQYF. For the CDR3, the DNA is TGCGCCAGCTCCTGGGGGGGTGAACAAGAGACCCAGTACTTC.

CDR3 DNA sequence: TGTGCCAGCTCCGACACGTCAGGTGAAAAACTGTTTTTT. Translation: CASSDTSGEKLFF. V is TRBV18 and J is TRBJ1-4, with unresolved D. Trimming shortened V by 6 bases and J by 7 bases, and 12 bases separated the two germline ends. The germline V gene has CDR1 KGHSH and CDR2 LQKENI. This CDR3 is built from 13 residues.

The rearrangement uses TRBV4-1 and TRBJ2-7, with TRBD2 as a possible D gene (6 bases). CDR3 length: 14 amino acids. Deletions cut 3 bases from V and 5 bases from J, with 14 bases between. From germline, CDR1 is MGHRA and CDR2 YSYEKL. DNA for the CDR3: TGCGCCAGCAGCCAGGCCGGGAGTGAACACGAGCAGTACTTC. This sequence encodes CASSQAGSEHEQYF.

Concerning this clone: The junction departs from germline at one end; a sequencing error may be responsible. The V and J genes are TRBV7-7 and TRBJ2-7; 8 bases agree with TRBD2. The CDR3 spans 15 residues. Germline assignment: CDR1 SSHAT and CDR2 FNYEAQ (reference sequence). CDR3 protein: CASSTGTSNFYEQYF. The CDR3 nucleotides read TGTGCTAGCAGCACCGGGACTAGTAATTTCTACGAGCAGTACTTC.

The CDR3 region is CASSEAQSVNTEAFF. The CDR3 DNA reads as TGTGCCAGCAGTGAAGCACAGAGCGTGAACACTGAAGCTTTCTTT. The chain recombines TRBV6-1 with TRBJ1-1; no firm D call. This CDR3 has 15 residues. Germline loops: CDR1 MNHNS, CDR2 SASEGT. The V end was cut by 0 bases, the J end by 0 bases, with 8 bases between.

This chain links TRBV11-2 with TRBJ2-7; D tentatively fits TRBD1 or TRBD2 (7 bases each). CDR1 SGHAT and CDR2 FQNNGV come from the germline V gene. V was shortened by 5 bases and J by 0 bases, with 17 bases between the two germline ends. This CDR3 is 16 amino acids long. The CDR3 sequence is CASSAVGRGGSYEQYF. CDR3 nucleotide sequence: TGTGCCAGCAGCGCAGTAGGCAGGGGGGGCTCCTACGAGCAGTACTTC. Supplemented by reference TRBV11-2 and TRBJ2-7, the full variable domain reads EAGVAQSPRYKIIEKRQSVAFWCNPISGHATLYWYQQILGQGPKLLIQFQNNGVVDDSQLPKDRFSAERLKGVDSTLKIQPAKLEDSAVYLCASSAVGRGGSYEQYFGPGTRLTVT.

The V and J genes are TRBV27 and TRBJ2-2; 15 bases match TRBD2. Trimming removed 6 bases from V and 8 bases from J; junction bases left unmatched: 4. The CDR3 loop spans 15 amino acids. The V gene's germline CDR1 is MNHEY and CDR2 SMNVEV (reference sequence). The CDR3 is CASSLGLAGGGELFF. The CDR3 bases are TGTGCCAGCAGCCTGGGACTAGCGGGAGGTGGGGAGCTGTTTTTT.

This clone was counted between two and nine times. The CDR3 bases are TGTGCCTGGAGTGTTGACATTTATCAGCCCCAGCATTTT. Amino acids: CAWSVDIYQPQHF. The J gene is TRBJ1-5, the V gene TRBV30; D gene ambiguous. The V end was cut by 0 bases, the J end by 5 bases, with 8 bases between. Per the germline V gene, CDR1 is GTSNPN and CDR2 is SVGIG (reference sequence). This CDR3 has 13 amino acids.

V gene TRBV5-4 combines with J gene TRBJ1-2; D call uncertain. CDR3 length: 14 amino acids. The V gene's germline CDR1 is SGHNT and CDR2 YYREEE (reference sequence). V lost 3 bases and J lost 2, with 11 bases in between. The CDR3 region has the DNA TGTGCCAGCAGCTCGCGGGGAGAAAACTATGGCTACACCTTC. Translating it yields CASSSRGENYGYTF.

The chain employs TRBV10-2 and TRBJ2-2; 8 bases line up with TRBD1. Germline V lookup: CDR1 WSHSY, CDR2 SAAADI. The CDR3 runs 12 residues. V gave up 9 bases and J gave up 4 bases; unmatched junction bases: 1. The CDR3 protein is CASGQGTGELFF. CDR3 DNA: TGCGCCAGTGGACAGGGCACCGGGGAGCTGTTTTTT.

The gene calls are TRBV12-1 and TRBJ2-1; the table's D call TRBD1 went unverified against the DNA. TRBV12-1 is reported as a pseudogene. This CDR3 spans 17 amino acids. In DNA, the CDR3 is TGTGCCAGCAGCTTCTCGTTGGAGACAGGGGATAGGAATGAGCAGTTCTTC. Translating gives CASSFSLETGDRNEQFF.

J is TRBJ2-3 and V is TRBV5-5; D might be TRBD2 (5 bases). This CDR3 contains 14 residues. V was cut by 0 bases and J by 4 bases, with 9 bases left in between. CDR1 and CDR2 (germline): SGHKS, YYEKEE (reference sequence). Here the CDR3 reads CASSLGYGADTQYF. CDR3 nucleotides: TGTGCCAGCAGCTTGGGGTACGGGGCAGATACGCAGTATTTT.

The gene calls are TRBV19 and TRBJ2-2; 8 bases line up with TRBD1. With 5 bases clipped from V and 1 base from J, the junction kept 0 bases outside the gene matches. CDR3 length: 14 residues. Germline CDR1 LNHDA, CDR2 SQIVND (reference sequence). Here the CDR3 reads CASSGTGNTGELFF. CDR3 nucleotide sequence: TGTGCCAGTAGTGGGACAGGGAACACCGGGGAGCTGTTTTTT.

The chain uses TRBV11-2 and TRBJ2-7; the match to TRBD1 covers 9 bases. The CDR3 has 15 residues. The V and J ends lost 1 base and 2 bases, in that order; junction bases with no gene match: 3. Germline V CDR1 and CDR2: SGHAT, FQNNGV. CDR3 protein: CASSLVGTGPYEQYF. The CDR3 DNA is TGTGCCAGCAGCTTAGTAGGGACAGGGCCCTACGAGCAGTACTTC.

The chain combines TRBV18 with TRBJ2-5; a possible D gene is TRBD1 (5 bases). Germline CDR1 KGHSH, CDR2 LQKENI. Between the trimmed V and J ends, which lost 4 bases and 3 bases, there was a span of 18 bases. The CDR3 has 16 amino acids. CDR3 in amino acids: CASSRIIRGEEETQYF. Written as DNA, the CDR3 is TGTGCCAGCTCACGTATCATTAGGGGTGAGGAAGAGACCCAGTACTTC. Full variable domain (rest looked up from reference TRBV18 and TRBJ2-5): NAGVMQNPRHLVRRRGQEARLRCSPMKGHSHVYWYRQLPEEGLKFMVYLQKENIIDESGMPKERFSAEFPKEGPSILRIQQVVRGDSAAYFCASSRIIRGEEETQYFGPGTRLLVL.

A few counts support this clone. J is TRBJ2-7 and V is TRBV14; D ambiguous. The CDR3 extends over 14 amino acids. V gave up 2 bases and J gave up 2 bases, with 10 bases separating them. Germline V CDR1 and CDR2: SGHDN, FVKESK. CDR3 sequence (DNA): TGTGCCAGCAGCCAAATAGGTCTAGCCTACGAGCAGTACTTC. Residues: CASSQIGLAYEQYF.

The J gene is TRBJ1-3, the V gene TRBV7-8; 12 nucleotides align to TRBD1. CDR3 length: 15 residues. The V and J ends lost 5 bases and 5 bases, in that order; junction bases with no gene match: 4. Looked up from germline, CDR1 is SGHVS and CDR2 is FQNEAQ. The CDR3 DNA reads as TGTGCCAGCAGCGCGGGACAGGGGGCTAGAAACACCATATATTTT. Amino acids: CASSAGQGARNTIYF.

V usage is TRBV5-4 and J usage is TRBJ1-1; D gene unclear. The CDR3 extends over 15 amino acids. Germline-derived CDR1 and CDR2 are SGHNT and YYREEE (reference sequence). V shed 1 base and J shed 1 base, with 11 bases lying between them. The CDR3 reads CASSLPDFKNTEAFF. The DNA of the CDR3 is TGTGCCAGCAGCTTGCCGGATTTCAAGAACACTGAAGCTTTCTTT. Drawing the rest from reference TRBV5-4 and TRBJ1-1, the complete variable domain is ETGVTQSPTHLIKTRGQQVTLRCSSQSGHNTVSWYQQALGQGPQFIFQYYREEENGRGNFPPRFSGLQFPNYSSELNVNALELDDSALYLCASSLPDFKNTEAFFGQGTRLTVV.

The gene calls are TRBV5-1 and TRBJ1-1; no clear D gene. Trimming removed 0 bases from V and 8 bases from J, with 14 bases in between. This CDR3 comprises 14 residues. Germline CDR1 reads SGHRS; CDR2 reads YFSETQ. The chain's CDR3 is CASSLAGLSGEAFF. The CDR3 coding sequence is TGCGCCAGCAGCTTGGCCGGTTTATCGGGGGAAGCTTTCTTT.

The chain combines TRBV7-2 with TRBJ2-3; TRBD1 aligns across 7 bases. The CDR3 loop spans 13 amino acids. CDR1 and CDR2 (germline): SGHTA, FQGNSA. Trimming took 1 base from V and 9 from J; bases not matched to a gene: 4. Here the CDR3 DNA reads TGTGCCAGCAGCTTAGAGGTCAGGGGGACGCAGTATTTT. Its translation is CASSLEVRGTQYF.

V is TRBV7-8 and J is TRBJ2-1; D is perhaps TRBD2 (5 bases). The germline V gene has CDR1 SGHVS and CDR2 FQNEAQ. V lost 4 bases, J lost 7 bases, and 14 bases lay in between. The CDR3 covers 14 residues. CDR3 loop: CASSSWLAVNEQFF. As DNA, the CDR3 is TGTGCCAGCAGCTCATGGCTAGCAGTTAATGAGCAGTTCTTC.

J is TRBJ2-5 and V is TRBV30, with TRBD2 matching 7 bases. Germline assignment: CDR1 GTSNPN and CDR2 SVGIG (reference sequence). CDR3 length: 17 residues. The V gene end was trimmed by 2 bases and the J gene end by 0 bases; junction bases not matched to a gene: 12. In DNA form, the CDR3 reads TGTGCCTGGAGTTTCCCCCTATGGGGAGGGGACCAAGAGACCCAGTACTTC. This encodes CAWSFPLWGGDQETQYF.

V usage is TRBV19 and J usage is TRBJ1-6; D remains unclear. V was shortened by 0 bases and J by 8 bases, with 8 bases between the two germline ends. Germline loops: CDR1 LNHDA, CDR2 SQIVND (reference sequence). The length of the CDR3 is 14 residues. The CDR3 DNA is TGTGCCAGTAGTATAGATCATGGAGATTCACCCCTCCACTTT. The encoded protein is CASSIDHGDSPLHF.

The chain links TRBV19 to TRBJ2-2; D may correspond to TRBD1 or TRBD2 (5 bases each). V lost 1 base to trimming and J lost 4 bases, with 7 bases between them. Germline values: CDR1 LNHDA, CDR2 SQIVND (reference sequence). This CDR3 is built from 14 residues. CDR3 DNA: TGTGCCAGTAGTATAGCGGGGCCCACCGGGGAGCTGTTTTTT. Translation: CASSIAGPTGELFF.

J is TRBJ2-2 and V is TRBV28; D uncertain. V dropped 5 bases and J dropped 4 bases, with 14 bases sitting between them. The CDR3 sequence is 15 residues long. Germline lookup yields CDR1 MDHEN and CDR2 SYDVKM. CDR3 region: CASSPTARTTGELFF. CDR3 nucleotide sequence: TGTGCCAGCAGTCCAACCGCCAGGACCACCGGGGAGCTGTTTTTT.